This T cell receptor beta chain is from a study of beta chain features in type 1 diabetes. Findings and limits, study-wide: A moderate, significant TCRB CDR3 shortening appeared in type 1 diabetes across four CD4+ subsets.

Sampling consisted of one heparinised blood draw per donor, averaging around 120 mL. This clone has only a few counts. Its antigen is still unknown. The investigators reverse transcribed all of the isolated RNA, so they sequenced expressed TCRB transcripts. TCRdb's table, derived via immunoSEQ multiplex PCR, lists solely in-frame clones and lacks some. The sample carries 160,000 or so clones, just over 9% recorded once. CDR1 is SGHKS and CDR2 is YYEKEE in the germline V gene (reference sequence). Trimming cost V 4 bases and J 9 bases; bases outside gene matches: 4. The CDR3 runs to 12 residues. J is TRBJ2-1 and V is TRBV5-5; the match to TRBD1 covers 7 bases. The TCR sequence derives from a woman aged 18 to 35 in good health. Sequencing was done on a sample of central memory CD4+ T cells from blood. The DNA of the CDR3 is TGTGCCAGCAGCCCACAGGGGAGTGAGCAGTTCTTC. Amino acids: CASSPQGSEQFF.